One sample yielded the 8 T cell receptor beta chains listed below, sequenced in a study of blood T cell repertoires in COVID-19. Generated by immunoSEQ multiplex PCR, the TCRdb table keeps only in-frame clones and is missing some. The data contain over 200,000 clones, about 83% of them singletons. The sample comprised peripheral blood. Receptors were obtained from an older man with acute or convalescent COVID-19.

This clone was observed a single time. Written as DNA, the CDR3 is TGCGCCAGCAGCGCCCCTACAGGGGGCCCTCTCCAAGAGACCCAGTACTTC. Translated, it gives CASSAPTGGPLQETQYF. The chain is built from TRBV5-1 and TRBJ2-5; 9 nucleotides align to TRBD1. The trim removed 4 bases at V and 1 base at J, leaving 11 bases unmatched. The CDR3 has 17 residues. Germline V CDR1 and CDR2: SGHRS, YFSETQ.

CDR3 sequence (DNA): TGTGCCAGCAGTTTAGCGGGGGCAGCCAAAAACATTCAGTACTTC. Protein sequence: CASSLAGAAKNIQYF. The V and J genes are TRBV27 and TRBJ2-4; D might be TRBD2 (7 bases). The V end was cut by 2 bases, the J end by 0 bases, with 8 bases between. The CDR3 has 15 amino acids. In germline, CDR1 is MNHEY, CDR2 SMNVEV (reference sequence).

For the CDR3, the DNA is TGTGCCAGCAGCTTAGTCGGGACAGTCTCTGGAAACACCATATATTTT. Amino acid sequence: CASSLVGTVSGNTIYF. The chain uses TRBV5-5 and TRBJ1-3, with 7 bases matching TRBD1. This CDR3 has 16 amino acids. V was clipped by 2 bases and J by 0 bases; unmatched bases: 5. Germline values: CDR1 SGHKS, CDR2 YYEKEE (reference sequence).

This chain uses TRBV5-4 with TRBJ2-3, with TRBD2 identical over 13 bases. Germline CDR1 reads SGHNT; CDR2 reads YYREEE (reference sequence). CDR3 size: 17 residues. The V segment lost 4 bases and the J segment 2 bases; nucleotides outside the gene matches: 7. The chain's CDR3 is CASSGRGLAGPTDTQYF. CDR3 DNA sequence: TGTGCCAGCAGCGGACGGGGACTAGCGGGACCCACAGATACGCAGTATTTT.

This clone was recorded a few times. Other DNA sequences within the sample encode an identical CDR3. The chain's CDR3 is CASSLAGGYGYTF. The CDR3 DNA reads TGTGCCAGCAGTTTGGCAGGGGGCTATGGCTACACCTTC. V usage is TRBV12-3 or TRBV12-4 and J usage is TRBJ1-2; the match to TRBD1 covers 7 bases. The CDR3 has 13 residues. V shed 3 bases and J 4 bases; nucleotides not matched to a gene: 2.

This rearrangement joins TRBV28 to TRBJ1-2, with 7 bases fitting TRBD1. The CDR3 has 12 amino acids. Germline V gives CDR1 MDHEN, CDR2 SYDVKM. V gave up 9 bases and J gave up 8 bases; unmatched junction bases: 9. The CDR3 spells CARDRDVGGYTF. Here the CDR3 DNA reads TGTGCCAGAGACAGGGATGTAGGAGGCTACACCTTC.

CDR3 residues: CAISHSGSEQYF. The CDR3 region has the DNA TGTGCCATAAGCCATTCAGGATCTGAGCAGTACTTC. This chain links TRBV12-3 or TRBV12-4 with TRBJ2-7; no firm D call. The V and J ends lost 10 bases and 7 bases respectively, with 17 bases between them. The CDR3 is 12 amino acids.

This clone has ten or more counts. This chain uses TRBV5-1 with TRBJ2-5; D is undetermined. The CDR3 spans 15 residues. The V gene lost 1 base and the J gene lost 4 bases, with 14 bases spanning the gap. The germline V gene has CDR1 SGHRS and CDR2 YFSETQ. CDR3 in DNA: TGCGCCAGCAGCTTGCAAATCGGAGCCGGAGAGACCCAGTACTTC. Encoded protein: CASSLQIGAGETQYF. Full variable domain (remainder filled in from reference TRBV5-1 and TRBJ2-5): KAGVTQTPRYLIKTRGQQVTLSCSPISGHRSVSWYQQTPGQGLQFLFEYFSETQRNKGNFPGRFSGRQFSNSRSEMNVSTLELGDSALYLCASSLQIGAGETQYFGPGTRLLVL.